The 24 T cell receptor beta chains given below trace back to one sample, sequenced in a study of PD-1 blockade in classical Hodgkin lymphoma. All patients experienced relapse after autologous stem cell transplantation, and brentuximab vedotin exposure was variable. Assay: immunoSEQ multiplex PCR; the TCRdb copy retains only in-frame clones and omits some. The data contain about 25,000 clones, roughly 80% of them singletons. Sequencing was performed on peripheral blood mononuclear cells (PBMCs), taken before the second cycle of nivolumab. These receptors were taken from a human donor with classical Hodgkin lymphoma.

The chain combines TRBV10-3 with TRBJ2-7; either TRBD1 or TRBD2 may supply D (5 bases each). This CDR3 has 13 amino acids. The V gene lost 6 bases and the J gene lost 0 bases, with 9 bases spanning the gap. CDR1 ENHRY and CDR2 SYGVKD come from the germline V gene. The CDR3 loop is CAIRGTDSYEQYF. The CDR3 DNA reads as TGTGCCATCAGGGGGACGGACTCCTACGAGCAGTACTTC.

This chain connects TRBV30 to TRBJ1-1; D might be TRBD1 (6 bases). With 3 bases removed from V and 10 bases from J, the gap between germline ends came to 9 bases. This CDR3 is built from 10 residues. Germline loops: CDR1 GTSNPN, CDR2 SVGIG (reference sequence). DNA for the CDR3: TGTGCCTGGAGAGAGGGGGGAGCTTTCTTT. Residues: CAWREGGAFF.

The chain links TRBV25-1 to TRBJ2-5, with D possibly being TRBD1 (6 bases). The V gene's germline CDR1 is MGHDK and CDR2 SYGVNS. The CDR3 has 16 residues. Trimming removed 1 base from V and 0 bases from J, with 12 bases in between. CDR3: CASSEFGTLYQETQYF. The CDR3 DNA follows: TGTGCCAGCAGTGAATTCGGGACATTGTACCAAGAGACCCAGTACTTC. The whole variable domain, filled in from reference TRBV25-1 and TRBJ2-5, reads EADIYQTPRYLVIGTGKKITLECSQTMGHDKMYWYQQDPGMELHLIHYSYGVNSTEKGDLSSESTVSRIRTEHFPLTLESARPSHTSQYLCASSEFGTLYQETQYFGPGTRLLVL.

The chain links TRBV28 to TRBJ2-5; D is uncertain. V was shortened by 3 bases and J by 5 bases, with 10 bases between the two germline ends. CDR3 size: 13 residues. The germline gives CDR1 MDHEN, CDR2 SYDVKM. CDR3 region: CASSFRARETQYF. The CDR3 coding sequence is TGTGCCAGCAGTTTTAGGGCAAGGGAGACCCAGTACTTC.

This chain connects TRBV5-1 to TRBJ1-2; possibly TRBD1 for D (5 bases). Per the germline V gene, CDR1 is SGHRS and CDR2 is YFSETQ. V was clipped by 3 bases and J by 5 bases, with 8 bases between them. The CDR3 consists of 12 residues. The CDR3 is CASSSGPYGYTF. The CDR3 DNA reads as TGCGCCAGCAGCTCGGGACCTTATGGCTACACCTTC.

The chain links TRBV6-1 to TRBJ2-1; 9 nucleotides agree with TRBD2. Germline V gene sequence: CDR1 MNHNS, CDR2 SASEGT. V was pared by 10 bases and J by 5 bases, with 12 bases of the junction left unmatched. The CDR3 is made up of 15 amino acids. As DNA, the CDR3 is TGTGCCACTTTAGGGAGACTAGCGGATGACAATGAGCAGTTCTTC. Translation gives CATLGRLADDNEQFF.

The V call is TRBV11-3, the J call TRBJ2-1; no clear D gene. Germline values: CDR1 SGHNT, CDR2 YENEEA. The V end lost 4 bases, the J end lost 5 bases, and 18 bases lay between the germline ends. This CDR3 spans 16 amino acids. The CDR3 coding sequence is TGTGCCAGCAGCTCCGTTTGGGTCCGGCCACACAATGAGCAGTTCTTC. This encodes CASSSVWVRPHNEQFF.

The chain employs TRBV5-1 and TRBJ1-6; D perhaps matches TRBD1 (5 bases). This CDR3 spans 17 amino acids. CDR1 is SGHRS and CDR2 is YFSETQ in the germline V gene. The V and J ends lost 4 bases and 5 bases respectively, with 19 bases between them. CDR3: CASSPGISRGNNSPLHF. CDR3 nucleotides: TGCGCCAGCAGCCCTGGGATATCCCGGGGGAATAATTCACCCCTCCACTTT.

Only one count was recorded for this clone. The V call is TRBV4-2, the J call TRBJ2-2; a possible D gene is TRBD1 (5 bases). Between the trimmed V and J ends, which lost 4 bases and 1 base, there was a span of 10 bases. The CDR3 is made up of 15 amino acids. Germline CDR1 and CDR2: LGHNA and YNFKEQ. The CDR3 spells CASSPITGNTGELFF. CDR3 coding DNA: TGTGCCAGCAGCCCGATTACAGGGAACACCGGGGAGCTGTTTTTT.

This clone was observed a single time. This chain uses TRBV7-9 with TRBJ1-2, with a tentative D call TRBD1 (5 bases). The CDR3 is 13 amino acids. Deletions cut 5 bases from V and 2 bases from J, with 9 bases between. Germline loops: CDR1 SEHNR, CDR2 FQNEAQ (reference sequence). The CDR3 nucleotides are TGTGCCAGCAGCCCGGGACCGAACTATGGCTACACCTTC. Its translation: CASSPGPNYGYTF.

The J gene is TRBJ2-3, the V gene TRBV27, with 8 bases lining up with TRBD1. Trimming cost V 8 bases and J 10 bases; bases outside gene matches: 5. CDR1 is MNHEY and CDR2 is SMNVEV in the germline V gene (reference sequence). CDR3 length: 11 residues. CDR3 DNA: TGTGCCAGCGTCAGGGGGCTTTCGCAGTATTTT. It encodes CASVRGLSQYF.

V gene TRBV30 combines with J gene TRBJ2-1, with 12 positions matching TRBD2. The ends lost 2 bases at V and 4 bases at J; junction bases unmatched: 3. The CDR3 is 15 residues long. CDR1 is GTSNPN and CDR2 is SVGIG in the germline V gene (reference sequence). CDR3 coding DNA: TGTGCCTGGAGTCTACTAGCGGGAGGTTACAATGAGCAGTTCTTC. Its translation: CAWSLLAGGYNEQFF.

This sequence joins TRBV11-3 and TRBJ2-5; TRBD1 matches at 9 bases. J lost 3 bases, V lost 6 bases, and 17 bases had no gene match. Germline lookup yields CDR1 SGHNT and CDR2 YENEEA. The CDR3 is 18 amino acids. CDR3 in amino acids: CASSFPLNPTGGEETQYF. The DNA of the CDR3 is TGTGCCAGCAGTTTTCCTTTAAACCCGACAGGGGGAGAAGAGACCCAGTACTTC.

The J gene is TRBJ2-7, the V gene TRBV7-2, with D possibly matching TRBD1 (6 bases). The CDR3 runs 15 residues. Trimming took 2 bases from V and 3 from J, leaving 14 bases between them. Germline CDR1 and CDR2: SGHTA and FQGNSA. CDR3 protein: CASSLRSGHFYEQYF. In nucleotides, the CDR3 is TGTGCCAGCAGCTTAAGGTCGGGACACTTCTACGAGCAGTACTTC. Supplemented by reference TRBV7-2 and TRBJ2-7, the full variable domain reads GAGVSQSPSNKVTEKGKDVELRCDPISGHTALYWYRQSLGQGLEFLIYFQGNSAPDKSGLPSDRFSAERTGGSVSTLTIQRTQQEDSAVYLCASSLRSGHFYEQYFGPGTRLTVT.

The rearrangement uses TRBV28 and TRBJ2-3; TRBD2 agrees at 11 bases. The CDR3 extends over 12 amino acids. The germline gives CDR1 MDHEN, CDR2 SYDVKM. After removal of 5 bases from V and 12 bases from J, the junction contained 4 bases not matched to a gene. The CDR3, as DNA: TGTGCCAGCAGTCTAGGACTAGCGGGCCAGTATTTT. Protein product: CASSLGLAGQYF.

This chain connects TRBV21-1 to TRBJ2-7; the table's D gene call, TRBD2, was not cross checked with the DNA. TRBV21-1 is shown as a pseudogene. This CDR3 is 16 amino acids long. CDR3 bases: TGTGCCAGCAGCAAAGCCCACCCGGGAGCCTCCTACGAGCAGTACTTC. It specifies CASSKAHPGASYEQYF.

The V gene is TRBV4-2, the J gene TRBJ1-1; D is unresolved. The CDR3 extends over 13 amino acids. Germline values: CDR1 LGHNA, CDR2 YNFKEQ. Trimming cost V 4 bases and J 4 bases, with 10 bases left between them. The CDR3 nucleotides are TGTGCCAGCAGCCCCGACCTGAGCACTGAAGCTTTCTTT. Amino acid sequence: CASSPDLSTEAFF.

V usage is TRBV19 and J usage is TRBJ1-5; 7 positions match TRBD1. This CDR3 has 15 residues. J was trimmed by 5 bases and V by 1 base; bases with no gene match: 5. CDR1 is LNHDA and CDR2 is SQIVND in the germline V gene (reference sequence). The chain's CDR3 is CASSIGGTVYQPQHF. The CDR3 DNA reads TGTGCCAGTAGTATAGGGGGGACAGTATATCAGCCCCAGCATTTT.

The V and J genes are TRBV19 and TRBJ1-4; D uncertain. The CDR3 is made up of 17 amino acids. CDR1 is LNHDA and CDR2 is SQIVND in the germline V gene (reference sequence). V lost 6 bases and J lost 4, with 21 bases in between. CDR3 nucleotide sequence: TGTGCCAGTAGGTCCCGGGCCTCCAGGAGCCTTAATGAAAAACTGTTTTTT. Protein: CASRSRASRSLNEKLFF.

J is TRBJ2-4 and V is TRBV7-9; maybe TRBD2 (5 bases). Trimming removed 0 bases at V and 1 base at J, with 10 bases between. The germline CDR1 and CDR2 sequences are SEHNR and FQNEAQ (reference sequence). CDR3 size: 16 residues. DNA for the CDR3: TGTGCCAGCAGCTTAGCGACGGGGATGGCCAAAAACATTCAGTACTTC. Its translation is CASSLATGMAKNIQYF. The full variable domain, rest sourced from reference TRBV7-9 and TRBJ2-4, is DTGVSQNPRHKITKRGQNVTFRCDPISEHNRLYWYRQTLGQGPEFLTYFQNEAQLEKSRLLSDRFSAERPKGSFSTLEIQRTEQGDSAMYLCASSLATGMAKNIQYFGAGTRLSVL.

The rearrangement joins TRBV7-8 to TRBJ1-2; 8 bases match TRBD1. Germline V CDR1 and CDR2: SGHVS, FQNEAQ. Trimming at V came to 5 bases and at J to 5 bases, leaving 13 bases not matched to a gene. The CDR3 has 16 residues. Written as DNA, the CDR3 is TGTGCCAGCAGCCCCGGACAGGGATGGCCCTTTTATGGCTACACCTTC. It yields the protein CASSPGQGWPFYGYTF.

V usage is TRBV7-2 and J usage is TRBJ1-1; unclear D gene. The V end was cut by 4 bases, the J end by 11 bases, with 14 bases between. This CDR3 spans 12 amino acids. CDR1 and CDR2 from the germline V gene are SGHTA and FQGNSA. The DNA for the CDR3 is TGTGCCAGCAGCTCCAGAGCCCCCCCCGCTTTCTTT. This sequence encodes CASSSRAPPAFF.

This chain connects TRBV6-5 to TRBJ2-7; TRBD2 might be the D (5 bases). The CDR3 is made up of 14 amino acids. The V end was cut by 5 bases, the J end by 5 bases, with 16 bases between. The V gene's germline CDR1 is MNHEY and CDR2 SVGAGI. The CDR3 reads CASSLWSQRNEQYF. CDR3 bases: TGTGCCAGCAGTCTTTGGTCGCAGCGGAACGAGCAGTACTTC.

This clone was recorded once. The rearrangement joins TRBV27 to TRBJ2-5; 9 nucleotides line up with TRBD1. The CDR3 covers 14 residues. J gave up 7 bases and V 5 bases, and 8 bases lay outside the gene matches. Germline V lookup: CDR1 MNHEY, CDR2 SMNVEV (reference sequence). CDR3 sequence: CASSMASTGGTQYF. CDR3 nucleotide sequence: TGTGCCAGCAGTATGGCCTCGACAGGGGGGACCCAGTACTTC.